This T cell receptor (beta chain) was retrieved from a study of T cells after yellow fever vaccination. Study results and limitations: The CD4 compartment and the CD8 compartment contained a small share of clonotypes in common. The presence of abundant clonotypes contaminating from the bulk population was possible in FACS-sorted repertoires.

The CDR3 is 19 residues long. The germline gives CDR1 SGHTA, CDR2 FQGTGA. One entry per CDR3 protein results from TCRdb running MiXCR on the 5' RACE reads. The sample gives roughly 330,000 distinct CDR3 sequences, around 6.8% of which show up once; about 18% is in the top ten. Points on this clonotype: Its specificity is not known. One junction end disagrees with the germline gene, perhaps due to a read error.

The sequence derives from a man between 18 and 29 years old who received the YFV17D yellow fever vaccine. Source: PBMCs, taken around 45 days after the first yellow fever vaccination. The chain links TRBV7-3 to TRBJ1-5; D might be TRBD1 (5 bases). DNA of the CDR3: TGTGCCAGCGACGATCCCCCAGCTAGTTGCGGTTTAGGGGTGCAGCCCCGGCATTTT. Its translation: CASDDPPASCGLGVQPRHF.